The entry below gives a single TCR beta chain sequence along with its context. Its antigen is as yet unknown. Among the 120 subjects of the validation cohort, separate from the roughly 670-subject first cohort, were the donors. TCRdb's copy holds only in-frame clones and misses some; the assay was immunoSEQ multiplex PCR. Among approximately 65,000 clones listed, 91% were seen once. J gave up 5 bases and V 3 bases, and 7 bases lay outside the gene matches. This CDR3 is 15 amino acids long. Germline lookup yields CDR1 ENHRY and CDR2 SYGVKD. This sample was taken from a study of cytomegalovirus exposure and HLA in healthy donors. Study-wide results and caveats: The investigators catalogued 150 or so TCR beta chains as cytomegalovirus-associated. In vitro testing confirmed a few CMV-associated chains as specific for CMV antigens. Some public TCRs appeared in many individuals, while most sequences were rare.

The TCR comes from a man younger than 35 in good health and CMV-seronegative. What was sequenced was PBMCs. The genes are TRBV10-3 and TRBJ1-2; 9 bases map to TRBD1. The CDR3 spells CAISEGDRDGYGYTF. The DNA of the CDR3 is TGTGCCATCAGTGAAGGGGACAGGGATGGGTATGGCTACACCTTC.